These 16 T cell receptor beta chains share one sample of origin, sequenced in a study of identical twins. Using its own MiXCR run on the 5' RACE reads, TCRdb lists one record per CDR3 protein. The repertoire holds about 390,000 distinct CDR3 sequences, with 7% to 9.5% as singletons. Sequencing used naive T cells sorted from blood. These receptors originate from a woman aged 45-59 years in good health.

This chain links TRBV20-1 with TRBJ2-2; D remains ambiguous. CDR1 and CDR2 from the germline V gene are DFQATT and SNEGSKA (reference sequence). The CDR3 runs 14 residues. Trimming pared 6 bases from V and 0 bases from J, leaving 11 bases between. CDR3 in DNA: TGCAGTGCCCCCGACCGATCGAACACCGGGGAGCTGTTTTTT. As protein: CSAPDRSNTGELFF.

This clonotype was counted between two and nine times. This chain connects TRBV5-1 to TRBJ2-7; D may be TRBD1 or TRBD2 (5 bases each). The CDR3 extends over 13 amino acids. Trimming cost V 5 bases and J 5 bases, with 14 bases left between them. Per the germline V gene, CDR1 is SGHRS and CDR2 is YFSETQ. CDR3 DNA sequence: TGCGCCAGCAGTACCGGGACGAACGACGAGCAGTACTTC. Protein product: CASSTGTNDEQYF.

The rearrangement joins TRBV6-2 or TRBV6-3 to TRBJ2-1; 8 bases map to TRBD2. The CDR3 runs 16 residues. Germline loops: CDR1 MNHEY, CDR2 SVGEGT. J gave up 2 bases and V 7 bases, and 10 bases lay outside the gene matches. This CDR3 is CASTTRTSTPYNEQFF. CDR3 bases: TGTGCCAGCACCACCAGGACTAGCACTCCCTACAATGAGCAGTTCTTC.

In its sample, this clonotype was seen many times. CDR3 region: CSATREGTGLPGELFF. The CDR3 DNA is TGCAGTGCTACGCGGGAGGGGACCGGGCTCCCCGGGGAGCTGTTTTTT. The chain couples TRBV20-1 to TRBJ2-2; 9 positions agree with TRBD2. Trimming took 4 bases from V and 6 from J; bases not matched to a gene: 12. Germline CDR1 reads DFQATT; CDR2 reads SNEGSKA (reference sequence). CDR3 length: 16 amino acids.

The chain employs TRBV29-1 and TRBJ2-5; D gene uncertain. Trimming stripped 6 bases from V and 13 bases from J, with 15 bases between. Germline V gives CDR1 SQVTM, CDR2 ANQGSEA. The CDR3 extends over 10 amino acids. The CDR3 DNA sequence: TGCAGCGTCGCCGTTCAAGTCCCGTACTTC. It is translated as CSVAVQVPYF.

This clonotype occurred a few times. The genes are TRBV11-3 and TRBJ1-3, with 7 bases lining up with TRBD1. The J segment lost 2 bases and the V segment lost 2 bases, leaving 3 bases of the junction unmatched. The CDR3 is 15 residues long. CDR1 is SGHNT and CDR2 is YENEEA in the germline V gene. CDR3 region: CASSLLTGTGNTIYF. The CDR3 region has the DNA TGTGCCAGCAGCTTATTGACAGGGACTGGAAACACCATATATTTT.

This clonotype was recorded a few times. This chain uses TRBV4-2 with TRBJ2-1; perhaps TRBD2 as D (6 bases). The CDR3 covers 17 residues. Deletions cut 0 bases from V and 0 bases from J, with 12 bases between. Germline assignment: CDR1 LGHNA and CDR2 YNFKEQ. The CDR3 bases are TGTGCCAGCAGCCAAGAACCAGCGGGTGCCTCCTACAATGAGCAGTTCTTC. Its protein product is CASSQEPAGASYNEQFF.

This clonotype was seen many times. The genes are TRBV7-9 and TRBJ1-2, with TRBD1 identical over 7 bases. The CDR3 is made up of 13 amino acids. Germline trimming cut 6 bases from V and 2 bases from J; bases unmatched to any gene: 3. Germline V lookup: CDR1 SEHNR, CDR2 FQNEAQ (reference sequence). CDR3 in DNA: TGTGCCAGCAGGCCGACAGGGAACTATGGCTACACCTTC. This gives the protein CASRPTGNYGYTF.

This clonotype occurred many times. The genes are TRBV4-1 and TRBJ2-1; 7 bases line up with TRBD2. Germline V CDR1 and CDR2: MGHRA, YSYEKL. J lost 4 bases, V lost 3 bases, and 6 bases had no gene match. CDR3 length: 15 residues. DNA for the CDR3: TGCGCCAGCAGCCAGGGGGAGGGCTCGTACAATGAGCAGTTCTTC. Its translation: CASSQGEGSYNEQFF.

The rearrangement uses TRBV30 and TRBJ1-5, with D possibly TRBD1 on 5 matching bases. V lost 5 bases, J lost 5 bases, and 16 bases lay in between. The CDR3 length is 14 residues. CDR1 and CDR2 from the germline V gene are GTSNPN and SVGIG (reference sequence). CDR3 residues: CAWDRGPPDQPQHF. CDR3 sequence (DNA): TGTGCCTGGGATAGGGGCCCTCCTGATCAGCCCCAGCATTTT. The full variable domain, with the rest looked up from reference TRBV30 and TRBJ1-5, is SQTIHQWPATLVQPVGSPLSLECTVEGTSNPNLYWYRQAAGRGLQLLFYSVGIGQISSEVPQNLSASRPQDRQFILSSKKLLLSDSGFYLCAWDRGPPDQPQHFGDGTRLSIL.

The gene calls are TRBV4-1 and TRBJ2-7; maybe TRBD1 (6 bases). The CDR3 totals 14 residues. V shed 1 base and J shed 5 bases, with 12 bases lying between them. Germline V CDR1 and CDR2: MGHRA, YSYEKL. DNA of the CDR3: TGCGCCAGCAGCCAAGCCCTCAGACAGGACGAGCAGTACGTC. This sequence encodes CASSQALRQDEQYV.

The chain uses TRBV24-1 and TRBJ2-2; no definite D call. Germline lookup yields CDR1 KGHDR and CDR2 SFDVKD. Trimming took 0 bases from V and 1 from J, leaving 5 bases between them. CDR3 length equals 15 residues. The CDR3 here is CATSDLAENTGELFF. DNA for the CDR3: TGTGCCACCAGTGATTTGGCAGAGAACACCGGGGAGCTGTTTTTT.

The V gene is TRBV7-9, the J gene TRBJ2-3, with D unresolved. V lost 5 bases and J 11 bases, leaving 17 bases between the germline ends. The CDR3 totals 13 residues. Germline V gene sequence: CDR1 SEHNR, CDR2 FQNEAQ (reference sequence). The CDR3 spells CASSGKWNSEQYF. The CDR3 DNA is TGTGCCAGCAGCGGCAAATGGAACAGCGAGCAGTATTTT.

The chain has TRBV7-6 and TRBJ1-1, with D uncertain. V lost 4 bases and J lost 1, with 7 bases in between. Germline values: CDR1 SGHVS, CDR2 FNYEAQ. The CDR3 totals 13 residues. The CDR3 sequence: CASSYWENTEAFF. CDR3 DNA sequence: TGTGCCAGCAGCTATTGGGAGAACACTGAAGCTTTCTTT.

This clonotype was observed a few times. J is TRBJ1-1 and V is TRBV20-1, with a tentative D call TRBD1 (5 bases). This CDR3 comprises 16 residues. Germline values: CDR1 DFQATT, CDR2 SNEGSKA (reference sequence). With 6 bases removed from V and 0 bases from J, the gap between germline ends came to 20 bases. The CDR3 region is CSARTLGTDMNTEAFF. CDR3 nucleotides: TGCAGTGCCAGAACTTTGGGGACGGACATGAACACTGAAGCTTTCTTT.

Many counts were recorded for this clonotype. CDR3 DNA: TGCAGTGCTGGGGACAGGGATCAGCCCCAGCATTTT. Translated: CSAGDRDQPQHF. This rearrangement joins TRBV20-1 to TRBJ1-5; 9 bases fit TRBD1. With V trimmed by 5 bases and J by 5 bases, 1 base remained unmatched. The germline CDR1 and CDR2 sequences are DFQATT and SNEGSKA (reference sequence). The CDR3 runs 12 residues.